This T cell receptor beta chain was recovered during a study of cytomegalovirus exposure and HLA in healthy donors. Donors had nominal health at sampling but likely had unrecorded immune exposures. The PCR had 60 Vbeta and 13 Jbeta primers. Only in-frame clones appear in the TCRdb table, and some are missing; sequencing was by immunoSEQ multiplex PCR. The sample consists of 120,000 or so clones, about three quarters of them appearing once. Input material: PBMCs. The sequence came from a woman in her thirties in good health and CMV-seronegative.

The CDR3 spells CASSQELLAGSYNEQFF. The CDR3 nucleotides are TGCGCCAGCAGCCAAGAATTGCTAGCAGGCTCCTACAATGAGCAGTTCTTC. The chain combines TRBV4-3 with TRBJ2-1; tentative D call: TRBD2 (5 bases). V was pared by 0 bases and J by 0 bases, with 12 bases between. Germline-derived CDR1 and CDR2 are LGHNA and YSLEER. This CDR3 is built from 17 residues.